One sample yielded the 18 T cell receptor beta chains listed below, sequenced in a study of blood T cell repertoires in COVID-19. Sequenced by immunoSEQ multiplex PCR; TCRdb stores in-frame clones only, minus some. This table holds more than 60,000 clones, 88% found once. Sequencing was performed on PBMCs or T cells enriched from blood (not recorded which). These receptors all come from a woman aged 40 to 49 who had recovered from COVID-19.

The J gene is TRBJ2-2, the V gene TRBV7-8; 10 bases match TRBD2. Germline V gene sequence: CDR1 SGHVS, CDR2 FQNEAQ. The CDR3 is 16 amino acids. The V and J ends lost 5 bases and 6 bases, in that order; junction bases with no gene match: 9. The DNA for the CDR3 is TGTGCCAGCAGCCAGCGGGGGGGCCGGGGCGCCGGGGAGCTGTTTTTT. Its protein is CASSQRGGRGAGELFF.

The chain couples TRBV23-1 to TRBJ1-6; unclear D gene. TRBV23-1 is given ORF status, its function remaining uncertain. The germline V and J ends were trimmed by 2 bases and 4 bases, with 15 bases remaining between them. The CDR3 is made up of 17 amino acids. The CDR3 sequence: CASSQVPRAGYNSPLHF. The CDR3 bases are TGCGCCAGCAGTCAAGTCCCCCGGGCGGGGTATAATTCACCCCTCCACTTT.

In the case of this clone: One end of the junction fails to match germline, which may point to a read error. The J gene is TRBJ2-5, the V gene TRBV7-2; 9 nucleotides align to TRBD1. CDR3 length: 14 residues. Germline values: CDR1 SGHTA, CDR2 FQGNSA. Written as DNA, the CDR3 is TGTGCCAGCAGTTTAGGGACAGGGTGGGAGACCCAGTACTTC. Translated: CASSLGTGWETQYF.

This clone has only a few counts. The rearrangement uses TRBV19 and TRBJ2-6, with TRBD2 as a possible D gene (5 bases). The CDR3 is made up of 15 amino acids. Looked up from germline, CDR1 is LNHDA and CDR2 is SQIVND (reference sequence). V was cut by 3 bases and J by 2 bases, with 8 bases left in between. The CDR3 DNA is TGTGCCAGTAGTATTAGAGGGCCTGGGGCCAACGTCCTGACTTTC. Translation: CASSIRGPGANVLTF.

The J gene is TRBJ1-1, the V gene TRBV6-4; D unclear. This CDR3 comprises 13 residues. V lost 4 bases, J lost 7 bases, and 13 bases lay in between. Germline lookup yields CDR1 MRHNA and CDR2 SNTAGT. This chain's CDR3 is CASSGRQVFEAFF. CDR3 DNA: TGTGCCAGCAGTGGACGACAAGTCTTTGAAGCTTTCTTT.

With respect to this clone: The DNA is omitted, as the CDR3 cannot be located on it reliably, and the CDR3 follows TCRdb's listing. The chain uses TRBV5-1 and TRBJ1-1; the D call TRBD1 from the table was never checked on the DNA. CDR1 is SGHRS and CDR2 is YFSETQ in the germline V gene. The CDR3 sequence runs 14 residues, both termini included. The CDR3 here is CASSDQVGTGSTFF.

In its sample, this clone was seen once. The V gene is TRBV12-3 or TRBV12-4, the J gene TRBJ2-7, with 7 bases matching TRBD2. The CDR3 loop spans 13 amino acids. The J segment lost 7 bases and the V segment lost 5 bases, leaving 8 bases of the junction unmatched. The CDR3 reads CASSLELASEQYF. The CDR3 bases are TGTGCCAGCAGTCTGGAACTAGCGTCTGAGCAGTACTTC.

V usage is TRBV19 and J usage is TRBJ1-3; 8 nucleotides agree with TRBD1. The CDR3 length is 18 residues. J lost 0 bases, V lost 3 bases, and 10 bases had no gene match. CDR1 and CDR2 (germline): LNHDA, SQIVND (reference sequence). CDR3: CASSIRAGGASSGNTIYF. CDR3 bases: TGTGCCAGTAGTATTAGAGCAGGGGGCGCGAGCTCTGGAAACACCATATATTTT.

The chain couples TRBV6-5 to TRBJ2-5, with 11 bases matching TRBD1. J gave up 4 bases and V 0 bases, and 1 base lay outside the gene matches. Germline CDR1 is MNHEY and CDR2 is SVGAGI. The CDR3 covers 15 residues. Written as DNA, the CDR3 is TGTGCCAGCAGTTACTCGGGACAGGGGGGAGAGACCCAGTACTTC. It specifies CASSYSGQGGETQYF.

The CDR3 here is CASSPLGLAGGDNEQFF. The DNA of the CDR3 is TGTGCCAGCAGCCCGCTGGGGCTAGCGGGGGGGGACAATGAGCAGTTCTTC. V and J are TRBV7-9 and TRBJ2-1, with TRBD2 identical over 12 bases. Germline V gives CDR1 SEHNR, CDR2 FQNEAQ (reference sequence). The CDR3 totals 17 residues. V lost 5 bases, J lost 5 bases, and 10 bases stayed unmatched. The full variable domain, rest sourced from reference TRBV7-9 and TRBJ2-1, is DTGVSQNPRHKITKRGQNVTFRCDPISEHNRLYWYRQTLGQGPEFLTYFQNEAQLEKSRLLSDRFSAERPKGSFSTLEIQRTEQGDSAMYLCASSPLGLAGGDNEQFFGPGTRLTVL.

For the CDR3, the DNA is TGTGCCAGCAGCTTAAGGCGGGCTAGTCGTTTCTACAATGAGCAGTTCTTC. Amino acids: CASSLRRASRFYNEQFF. The genes are TRBV11-3 and TRBJ2-1; tentatively, D is TRBD2 (5 bases). CDR1 and CDR2 from the germline V gene are SGHNT and YENEEA. This CDR3 has 17 amino acids. Trimming pared 2 bases from V and 3 bases from J, leaving 17 bases between.

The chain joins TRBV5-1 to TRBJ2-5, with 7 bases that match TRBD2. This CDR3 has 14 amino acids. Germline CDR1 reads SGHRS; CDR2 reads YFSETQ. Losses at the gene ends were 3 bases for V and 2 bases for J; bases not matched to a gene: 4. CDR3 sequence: CASSSAGVQETQYF. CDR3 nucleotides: TGCGCCAGCAGCTCTGCGGGGGTACAAGAGACCCAGTACTTC.

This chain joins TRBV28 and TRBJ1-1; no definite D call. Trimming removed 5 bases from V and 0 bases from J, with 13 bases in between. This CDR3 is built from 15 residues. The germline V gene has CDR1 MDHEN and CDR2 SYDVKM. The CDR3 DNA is TGTGCCAGCAGTACCCTGGCAGGTTTGAACACTGAAGCTTTCTTT. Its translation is CASSTLAGLNTEAFF. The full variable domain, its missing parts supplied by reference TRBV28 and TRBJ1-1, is DVKVTQSSRYLVKRTGEKVFLECVQDMDHENMFWYRQDPGLGLRLIYFSYDVKMKEKGDIPEGYSVSREKKERFSLILESASTNQTSMYLCASSTLAGLNTEAFFGQGTRLTVV.

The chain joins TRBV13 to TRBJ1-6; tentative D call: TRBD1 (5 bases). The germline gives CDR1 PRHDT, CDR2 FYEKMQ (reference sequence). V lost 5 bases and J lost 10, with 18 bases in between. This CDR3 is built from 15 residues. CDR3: CASSPPGGVWSPLHF. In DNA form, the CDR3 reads TGTGCCAGCAGCCCCCCGGGGGGGGTTTGGTCACCCCTCCACTTT.

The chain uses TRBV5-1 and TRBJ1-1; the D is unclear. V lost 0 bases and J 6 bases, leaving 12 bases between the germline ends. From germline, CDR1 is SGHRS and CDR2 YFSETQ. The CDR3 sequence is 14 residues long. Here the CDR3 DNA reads TGCGCCAGCAGCTTGGGCTCGGTCATCGCTGAAGCTTTCTTT. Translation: CASSLGSVIAEAFF.

The CDR3: CASSERAGENTEAFF. CDR3 DNA sequence: TGTGCCAGCAGTGAAAGGGCAGGGGAGAACACTGAAGCTTTCTTT. This sequence joins TRBV6-1 and TRBJ1-1, with D possibly TRBD1 on 6 matching bases. Per the germline V gene, CDR1 is MNHNS and CDR2 is SASEGT. CDR3 length: 15 amino acids. The V end lost 2 bases, the J end lost 1 base, and 11 bases lay between the germline ends.

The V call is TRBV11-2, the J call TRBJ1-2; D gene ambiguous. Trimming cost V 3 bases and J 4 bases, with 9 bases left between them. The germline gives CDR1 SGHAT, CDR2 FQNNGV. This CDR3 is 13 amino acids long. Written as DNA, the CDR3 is TGTGCCAGCAGCTTTGACAACCTCTATGGCTACACCTTC. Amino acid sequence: CASSFDNLYGYTF.

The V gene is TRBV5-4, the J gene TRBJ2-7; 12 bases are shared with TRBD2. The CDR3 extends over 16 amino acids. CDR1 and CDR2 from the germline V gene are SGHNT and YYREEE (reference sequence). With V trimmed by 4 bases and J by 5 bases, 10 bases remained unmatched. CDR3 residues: CASSNRRTSGENEQYF. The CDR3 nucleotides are TGTGCCAGCAGCAACCGCCGGACTAGCGGGGAAAACGAGCAGTACTTC.